These T cell receptor beta chains were read from a single sample in a study of technical replicates of blood from several donors. Sequenced by immunoSEQ multiplex PCR; TCRdb stores in-frame clones only, minus some. Among about 70,000 clones, 75% to 90% were seen once, and the ten largest hold roughly 5%. The source material was PBMCs. The source is a human donor in good health. Some clones in this sample may be carry-over from other donors' samples. Both conserved end residues are part of each CDR3. The D gene is left open where the match is weak. Clone size is shown for a subset of rows, as once, few, many or a class of expanded clone.

d_gene	v_gene	abundance	j_gene	CDR3nt	CDR3aa
TRBD1	TRBV4-1	.	TRBJ1-2	TGCGCCAGCAGCCAAGGAGGAGGGGACAGAATCTATGGCTACACCTTC	CASSQGGGDRIYGYTF
TRBD1	TRBV6-1	once	TRBJ1-2	TGTGCCAGCAGTGAAACGGGACAGGGAAACTATGGCTACACCTTC	CASSETGQGNYGYTF
TRBD2	TRBV5-1	.	TRBJ2-1	TGCGCCAGCAGCTTGGGTGGGGGGGGTGGTAATGAGCAGTTCTTC	CASSLGGGGGNEQFF
.	TRBV7-9	.	TRBJ1-2	TGTGCCAGCAGCTTAGGGTCGGCAGGAAACTATGGCTACACCTTC	CASSLGSAGNYGYTF
TRBD2	TRBV4-2	.	TRBJ2-3	TGTGCCAGCAGCCAAGACGGCGGGGGGGCTGCAGATACGCAGTATTTT	CASSQDGGGAADTQYF
TRBD1	TRBV9	.	TRBJ1-1	TGTGCCAGCAGCCCCGACAGGGGGCAAGGGAGGGCTTTCTTT	CASSPDRGQGRAFF
.	TRBV29-1	.	TRBJ1-2	TGCAGCGTTACAGGGTCCTATGGCTACACCTTC	CSVTGSYGYTF
TRBD1	TRBV6-6	.	TRBJ2-7	TGTGCCAGCAGAACGACAGGGTTCGAGCAGTACTTC	CASRTTGFEQYF
TRBD1	TRBV7-2	.	TRBJ2-1	TGTGCCAGCAGCTTAGACCCGGGACAGGGGTCCAATGAGCAGTTCTTC	CASSLDPGQGSNEQFF
.	TRBV29-1	.	TRBJ1-2	TGCAGCGTTGTTTCGCACGCCTTCGAGGGCTACACCTTC	CSVVSHAFEGYTF
.	TRBV5-1	.	TRBJ1-1	TGCGCCAGCAGGAGGAACACTGAAGCTTTCTTT	CASRRNTEAFF
.	TRBV30	.	TRBJ1-5	TGTGCCTGGAGCCTCGGGACTCGGACCAATCAGCCCCAGCATTTT	CAWSLGTRTNQPQHF
.	TRBV19	.	TRBJ2-1	TGTGCCAGTAACAAATGGGGAGTCAATGAGCAGTTCTTC	CASNKWGVNEQFF
TRBD1	TRBV6-1	.	TRBJ1-1	TGTGCCAGCAGCGGACAGGGAGGGTATTTAGGAGCTTTCTTT	CASSGQGGYLGAFF
TRBD2	TRBV4-2	.	TRBJ2-5	TGTGCCAGCAGCCAGAAACCGGGACTAGCGGAAGAGACCCAGTACTTC	CASSQKPGLAEETQYF